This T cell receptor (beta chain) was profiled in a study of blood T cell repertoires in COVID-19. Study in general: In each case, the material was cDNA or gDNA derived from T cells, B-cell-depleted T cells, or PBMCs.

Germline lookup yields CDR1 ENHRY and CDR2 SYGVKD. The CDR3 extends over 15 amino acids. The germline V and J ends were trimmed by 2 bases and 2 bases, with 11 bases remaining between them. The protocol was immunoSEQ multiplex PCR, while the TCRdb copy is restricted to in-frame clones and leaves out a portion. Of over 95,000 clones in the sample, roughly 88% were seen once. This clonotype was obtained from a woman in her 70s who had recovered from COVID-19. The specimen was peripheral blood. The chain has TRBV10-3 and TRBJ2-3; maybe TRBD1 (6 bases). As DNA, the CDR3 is TGTGCCATCAGTGAGACGGGGACAACCACAGATACGCAGTATTTT. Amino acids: CAISETGTTTDTQYF.